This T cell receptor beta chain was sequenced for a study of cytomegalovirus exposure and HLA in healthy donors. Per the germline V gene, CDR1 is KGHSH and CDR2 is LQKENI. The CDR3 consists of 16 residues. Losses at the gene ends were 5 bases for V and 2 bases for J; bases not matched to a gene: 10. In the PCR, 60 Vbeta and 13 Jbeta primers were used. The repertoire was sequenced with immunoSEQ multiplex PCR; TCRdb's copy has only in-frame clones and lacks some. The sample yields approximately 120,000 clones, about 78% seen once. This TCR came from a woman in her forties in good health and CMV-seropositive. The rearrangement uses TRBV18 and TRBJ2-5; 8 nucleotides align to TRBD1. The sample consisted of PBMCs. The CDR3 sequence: CASSTSAGGPQETQYF. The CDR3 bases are TGTGCCAGCTCAACTTCAGCAGGGGGCCCACAAGAGACCCAGTACTTC.